These 9 T cell receptor beta chains came from one sample sequenced in a study of blood T cell repertoires in COVID-19. The protocol was immunoSEQ multiplex PCR, while the TCRdb copy is restricted to in-frame clones and leaves out a portion. The sample has over 250,000 clones; roughly 85% are singletons. The sample taken for sequencing was peripheral blood. The receptors shown here come from a man aged 45-65 years with active or convalescent COVID-19.

V and J are TRBV7-9 and TRBJ1-2, with 7 bases that match TRBD1. Trimming at V came to 8 bases and at J to 4 bases, leaving 4 bases not matched to a gene. Germline V gene sequence: CDR1 SEHNR, CDR2 FQNEAQ (reference sequence). This CDR3 contains 12 residues. The chain's CDR3 is CASARDSYGYTF. DNA for the CDR3: TGTGCCAGCGCCCGGGACAGCTATGGCTACACCTTC.

This clone was seen many times. This chain uses TRBV27 with TRBJ1-5; no definite D call. The CDR3 sequence is 15 residues long. V was cut by 2 bases and J by 2 bases, with 10 bases left in between. The germline gives CDR1 MNHEY, CDR2 SMNVEV (reference sequence). The CDR3 is CASSLSPAGNQPQHF. CDR3 DNA: TGTGCCAGCAGTTTAAGCCCGGCGGGCAATCAGCCCCAGCATTTT.

The V call is TRBV10-1, the J call TRBJ2-1, with 9 bases identical to TRBD1. This CDR3 spans 16 amino acids. The germline gives CDR1 WNHNN, CDR2 SYGVQD (reference sequence). V gave up 5 bases and J gave up 3 bases; unmatched junction bases: 8. The CDR3 DNA is TGCGCCAGCAGTAACCTTAGACAGGGGGACTACAATGAGCAGTTCTTC. Translating it yields CASSNLRQGDYNEQFF.

This chain connects TRBV28 to TRBJ2-1; 9 bases line up with TRBD1. V lost 5 bases and J lost 2; bases outside the gene matches: 4. The CDR3 extends over 15 amino acids. Per germline, CDR1 MDHEN and CDR2 SYDVKM. The CDR3 region is CASSRGQGTYNEQFF. The CDR3 DNA sequence: TGTGCCAGCAGTAGAGGACAGGGGACCTACAATGAGCAGTTCTTC.

The DNA for the CDR3 is TGTGCCAGCTCACCTCTAAGGGGCGGGGAGCTGTTTTTT. Its protein is CASSPLRGGELFF. J is TRBJ2-2 and V is TRBV18; weak D call: TRBD1 (5 bases). The length of the CDR3 is 13 residues. V lost 3 bases and J 7 bases, leaving 9 bases between the germline ends. The germline V gene has CDR1 KGHSH and CDR2 LQKENI.

The V gene is TRBV6-6, the J gene TRBJ2-2, with 9 nucleotides matching TRBD1. The CDR3 is 15 residues long. Germline-derived CDR1 and CDR2 are MNHNY and SVGAGI (reference sequence). Unmatched junction bases numbered 6, after V lost 5 bases and J lost 5 bases. The chain's CDR3 is CASSPRQGGTGELFF. DNA for the CDR3: TGTGCCAGCAGTCCCAGACAGGGGGGAACCGGGGAGCTGTTTTTT.

CDR3 protein: CASSLGPSGRVSGGELFF. The CDR3 nucleotides read TGTGCCAGCAGCTTAGGCCCTAGCGGGAGGGTTAGCGGCGGGGAGCTGTTTTTT. The rearrangement uses TRBV7-2 and TRBJ2-2, with 12 bases aligning to TRBD2. The CDR3 has 18 amino acids. Germline V lookup: CDR1 SGHTA, CDR2 FQGNSA. V was pared by 1 base and J by 7 bases, with 10 bases of the junction left unmatched.

Turning to this clone: Additional DNA sequences in this sample encode the identical CDR3. The chain employs TRBV7-3 and TRBJ2-3; D gene uncertain. CDR3 length: 13 amino acids. V lost 3 bases to trimming and J lost 0 bases, with 4 bases between them. The germline CDR1 and CDR2 sequences are SGHTA and FQGTGA. This chain's CDR3 is CASSLSSTDTQYF. The CDR3 nucleotides read TGTGCCAGCAGCTTGTCTAGCACAGATACGCAGTATTTT.

The chain employs TRBV7-8 and TRBJ1-5; D perhaps matches TRBD1 (5 bases). The V and J ends lost 5 bases and 0 bases respectively, with 8 bases between them. From germline, CDR1 is SGHVS and CDR2 FQNEAQ. The CDR3 sequence is 14 residues long. The CDR3 reads CASSQGDSNQPQHF. For the CDR3, the DNA is TGTGCCAGCAGCCAAGGGGATAGCAATCAGCCCCAGCATTTT.